These 19 T cell receptor beta chains originate from one sample sequenced in a study of blood T cell repertoires in COVID-19 (dated by TCRdb to the early 2020s). The library was produced with the immunoSEQ multiplex PCR assay. In its TCRdb copy, this immuneACCESS table keeps in-frame sequences only and misses some clones. Where compared with another copy, unresolved V genes explain less than half of these, and the others have no known cause. The sample table shows around 370,000 clones, and roughly 89% are seen once. The ten largest clonotypes hold about 7% of the sample. The sample taken for sequencing was peripheral blood. These receptor sequences come from a young man with active or convalescent COVID-19.

V is TRBV19 and J is TRBJ2-1; the D is unclear. The CDR3 extends over 11 amino acids. Germline V lookup: CDR1 LNHDA, CDR2 SQIVND (reference sequence). Trimming removed 4 bases at V and 9 bases at J, with 7 bases between. Here the CDR3 DNA reads TGTGCCAGTAGTACTAGGATTGAGCAGTTCTTC. This gives the protein CASSTRIEQFF. The whole variable domain, filled in from reference TRBV19 and TRBJ2-1, reads DGGITQSPKYLFRKEGQNVTLSCEQNLNHDAMYWYRQDPGQGLRLIYYSQIVNDFQKGDIAEGYSVSREKKESFPLTVTSAQKNPTAFYLCASSTRIEQFFGPGTRLTVL.

This chain joins TRBV19 and TRBJ2-7; 7 positions match TRBD1. Germline trimming cut 8 bases from V and 0 bases from J; bases unmatched to any gene: 7. CDR3 length: 14 residues. In germline, CDR1 is LNHDA, CDR2 SQIVND (reference sequence). CDR3 sequence (DNA): TGTGCCAGTGGGACAGTTCCAGCCTCCTACGAGCAGTACTTC. Translated: CASGTVPASYEQYF.

CDR3 nucleotides: TGCGCCAGCAGCCAAGTTTGGCTAGCGGGACTCAATGAGCAGTTCTTC. Translated: CASSQVWLAGLNEQFF. V and J are TRBV4-1 and TRBJ2-1; 9 bases agree with TRBD2. The CDR3 totals 16 residues. With V trimmed by 1 base and J by 6 bases, 7 bases remained unmatched. Looked up from germline, CDR1 is MGHRA and CDR2 is YSYEKL.

This chain connects TRBV19 to TRBJ2-1, with 8 bases identical to TRBD1. CDR1 and CDR2 from the germline V gene are LNHDA and SQIVND (reference sequence). CDR3 length: 15 residues. Unmatched junction bases numbered 7, after V lost 3 bases and J lost 6 bases. CDR3 region: CASSIGQGNGNEQFF. The DNA of the CDR3 is TGTGCCAGTAGTATCGGACAGGGAAACGGCAATGAGCAGTTCTTC.

The chain is built from TRBV18 and TRBJ2-1; tentative D call: TRBD2 (6 bases). Trimming removed 4 bases at V and 2 bases at J, with 15 bases between. The CDR3 is 16 residues long. The germline CDR1 and CDR2 sequences are KGHSH and LQKENI. CDR3 sequence reads: CASSRLGSGAYNEQFF. For the CDR3, the DNA is TGTGCCAGCTCACGTCTCGGGAGTGGGGCCTACAATGAGCAGTTCTTC.

The genes are TRBV5-1 and TRBJ1-1; 9 bases match TRBD1. J gave up 3 bases and V 1 base, and 10 bases lay outside the gene matches. The CDR3 sequence is 17 residues long. From germline, CDR1 is SGHRS and CDR2 YFSETQ. The CDR3 DNA reads TGCGCCAGCAGCTTGTATGGGACAGGGAGGTTGGACACTGAAGCTTTCTTT. Its translation is CASSLYGTGRLDTEAFF.

The gene calls are TRBV7-9 and TRBJ1-2; D possibly corresponds to TRBD1 (6 bases). The CDR3 length is 14 residues. The V end lost 2 bases, the J end lost 4 bases, and 11 bases lay between the germline ends. From germline, CDR1 is SEHNR and CDR2 FQNEAQ (reference sequence). This CDR3 reads CASSLNTGSYGYTF. The CDR3 DNA is TGTGCCAGCAGCTTAAATACAGGGAGCTATGGCTACACCTTC. The full variable domain, in which reference TRBV7-9 and TRBJ1-2 provide the parts outside the CDR3, is DTGVSQNPRHKITKRGQNVTFRCDPISEHNRLYWYRQTLGQGPEFLTYFQNEAQLEKSRLLSDRFSAERPKGSFSTLEIQRTEQGDSAMYLCASSLNTGSYGYTFGSGTRLTVV.

V usage is TRBV19 and J usage is TRBJ2-5, with 7 positions matching TRBD1. The CDR3 is made up of 13 amino acids. In germline, CDR1 is LNHDA, CDR2 SQIVND (reference sequence). The J segment lost 5 bases and the V segment lost 4 bases, leaving 4 bases of the junction unmatched. The CDR3 is CASSTDRWETQYF. The CDR3 nucleotides read TGTGCCAGTAGTACGGACAGGTGGGAGACCCAGTACTTC.

V is TRBV6-6 and J is TRBJ1-1; D gene unclear. Between the trimmed V and J ends, which lost 7 bases and 10 bases, there was a span of 16 bases. Germline CDR1 reads MNHNY; CDR2 reads SVGAGI (reference sequence). CDR3 length: 12 residues. In nucleotides, the CDR3 is TGTGCCAGCAACCCGGTGGAGGGTGGAGCTTTCTTT. This translates into CASNPVEGGAFF.

This chain links TRBV7-6 with TRBJ2-2, with a possible D match to TRBD2 (5 bases). This CDR3 has 19 residues. Trimming stripped 1 base from V and 7 bases from J, with 25 bases between. CDR1 SGHVS and CDR2 FNYEAQ come from the germline V gene. In DNA, the CDR3 is TGTGCCAGCAGCTTAGGTGGACTTCCGGGGTTCCCCTCGTTCGGGGAGCTGTTTTTT. Its protein product is CASSLGGLPGFPSFGELFF.

V is TRBV7-9 and J is TRBJ2-7; 8 nucleotides align to TRBD1. CDR1 and CDR2 from the germline V gene are SEHNR and FQNEAQ (reference sequence). This CDR3 is built from 12 residues. V gave up 8 bases and J gave up 6 bases; unmatched junction bases: 6. The CDR3 DNA sequence: TGTGCCAGCGTCGAGGACAGGGCCGAGCAGTACTTC. Its protein is CASVEDRAEQYF.

The gene calls are TRBV27 and TRBJ2-1; 7 positions match TRBD2. CDR1 MNHEY and CDR2 SMNVEV come from the germline V gene (reference sequence). The CDR3 spans 14 residues. The V gene end was trimmed by 2 bases and the J gene end by 8 bases; junction bases not matched to a gene: 6. The CDR3 DNA sequence: TGTGCCAGCAGTTTAGGACTAGTTATTGATGAGCAGTTCTTC. Protein sequence: CASSLGLVIDEQFF.

The V call is TRBV28, the J call TRBJ2-4; D not resolved. CDR3 size: 13 residues. The germline V and J ends were trimmed by 6 bases and 1 base, with 7 bases remaining between them. Per germline, CDR1 MDHEN and CDR2 SYDVKM. The CDR3 DNA sequence: TGTGCCAGCAGCTACGGGGCCAAAAACATTCAGTACTTC. Translation: CASSYGAKNIQYF. The whole variable domain, remainder taken from reference TRBV28 and TRBJ2-4, is DVKVTQSSRYLVKRTGEKVFLECVQDMDHENMFWYRQDPGLGLRLIYFSYDVKMKEKGDIPEGYSVSREKKERFSLILESASTNQTSMYLCASSYGAKNIQYFGAGTRLSVL.

The CDR3 region is CASGSQDDNEQFF. The CDR3 region has the DNA TGTGCTAGTGGGAGTCAGGATGACAATGAGCAGTTCTTC. The V gene is TRBV12-5, the J gene TRBJ2-1; D gene ambiguous. CDR1 LGHNT and CDR2 FRNRAP come from the germline V gene. The V and J ends lost 6 bases and 5 bases respectively, with 11 bases between them. This CDR3 contains 13 residues.

The chain is built from TRBV28 and TRBJ1-2, with D possibly TRBD1 on 5 matching bases. Germline V lookup: CDR1 MDHEN, CDR2 SYDVKM. Trimming pared 5 bases from V and 2 bases from J, leaving 15 bases between. This CDR3 is built from 15 residues. As DNA, the CDR3 is TGTGCCAGCAGTCGGGACTACCAGGGAAACTATGGCTACACCTTC. Its protein is CASSRDYQGNYGYTF.

The chain links TRBV4-3 to TRBJ1-2; D possibly corresponds to TRBD1 (5 bases). Germline CDR1 LGHNA, CDR2 YSLEER. V lost 1 base, J lost 2 bases, and 5 bases lay in between. There are 13 residues in the CDR3. The CDR3 loop reads CASSQGQNYGYTF. In nucleotides, the CDR3 is TGCGCCAGCAGCCAAGGACAGAACTATGGCTACACCTTC.

This chain connects TRBV7-6 to TRBJ1-1; 8 nucleotides align to TRBD1. The CDR3 sequence is 16 residues long. Germline loops: CDR1 SGHVS, CDR2 FNYEAQ. V shed 2 bases, J shed 5 bases, and the junction held 10 bases outside the gene matches. For the CDR3, the DNA is TGTGCCAGCAGCTTAAGGGACAGGACCGTTGGGACTGAAGCTTTCTTT. Translated: CASSLRDRTVGTEAFF.

Points on this clone: The junction does not match germline at one end; this may be a read error. This chain connects TRBV2 to TRBJ2-3; TRBD1 agrees at 8 bases. Germline assignment: CDR1 SNHLY and CDR2 FYNNEI. This CDR3 has 12 amino acids. The CDR3 here is CASTAGTGTQYF. In DNA form, the CDR3 reads TGTGCCAGCACCGCTGGGACAGGTACGCAGTATTTT. Full variable domain (missing parts from reference TRBV2 and TRBJ2-3): EPEVTQTPSHQVTQMGQEVILRCVPISNHLYFYWYRQILGQKVEFLVSFYNNEISEKSEIFDDQFSVERPDGSNFTLKIRSTKLEDSAMYFCASTAGTGTQYFGPGTRLTVL.

The chain couples TRBV28 to TRBJ1-6; TRBD1 matches 7 bases. Germline values: CDR1 MDHEN, CDR2 SYDVKM. This CDR3 is 13 amino acids long. Trimming took 10 bases from V and 7 from J; bases not matched to a gene: 7. CDR3 sequence: CATRDSPNSPLHF. The DNA of the CDR3 is TGTGCCACCAGGGACAGCCCGAATTCACCCCTCCACTTT.